The 2 T cell receptor beta chains given below trace back to one sample, sequenced in a study of CD8+ T cells in alopecia areata. It was cDNA, reverse transcribed from extracted RNA, that served as the sequencing template. Generated by immunoSEQ multiplex PCR, the TCRdb table keeps only in-frame clones and is missing some. This repertoire shows a few hundred thousand clones, under 75% found once; its top ten account for roughly 1.5%. Treatment indicated: oral pan-JAK inhibitor, 5-10 mg twice daily. Source: CD4+ T cells sorted from blood, taken at week 4, from a patient treated with tofacitinib. The source is a human donor with alopecia areata.

V gene TRBV29-1 combines with J gene TRBJ1-1, with D uncertain. The CDR3 has 14 residues. Germline loops: CDR1 SQVTM, CDR2 ANQGSEA. Trimming cost V 4 bases and J 3 bases, with 15 bases left between them. CDR3 sequence reads: CSVAWKVQDTEAFF. CDR3 DNA: TGCAGCGTTGCATGGAAGGTTCAGGACACTGAAGCTTTCTTT.

This clone came up a few times. The chain links TRBV6-5 to TRBJ2-3; 9 positions match TRBD2. J gave up 6 bases and V 8 bases, and 12 bases lay outside the gene matches. Germline V gives CDR1 MNHEY, CDR2 SVGAGI. The CDR3 consists of 15 residues. As DNA, the CDR3 is TGTGCCAGCGCTTTGAGGCGGGGGGGCCCCGATACGCAGTATTTT. Amino acids: CASALRRGGPDTQYF.